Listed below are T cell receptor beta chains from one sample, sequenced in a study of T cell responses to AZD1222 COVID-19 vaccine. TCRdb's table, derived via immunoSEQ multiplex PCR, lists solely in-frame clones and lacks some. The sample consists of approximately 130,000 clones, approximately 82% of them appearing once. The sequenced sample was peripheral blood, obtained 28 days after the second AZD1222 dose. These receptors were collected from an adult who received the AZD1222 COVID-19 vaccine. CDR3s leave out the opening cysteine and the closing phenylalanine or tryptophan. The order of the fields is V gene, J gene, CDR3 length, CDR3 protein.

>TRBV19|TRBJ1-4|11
ASSISQAQKLF
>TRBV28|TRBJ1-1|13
ASSLRGPRGTEAF
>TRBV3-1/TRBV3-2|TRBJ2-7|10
ASSQTAYEQY
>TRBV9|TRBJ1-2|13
ASSVAPIGGYGYT
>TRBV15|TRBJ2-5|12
ATTRRGVRETQY
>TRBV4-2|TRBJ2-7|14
ASSQMGGLSSYEQY
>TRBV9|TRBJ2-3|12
ASSAVSSTDTQY
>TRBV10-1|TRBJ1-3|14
ASSDGQGGHGNTIY
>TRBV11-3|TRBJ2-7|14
ASSSGVGQGSYEQY
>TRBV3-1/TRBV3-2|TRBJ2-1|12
ASSGQGAYNEQF
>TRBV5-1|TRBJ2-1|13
ASSPTSSSYNEQF
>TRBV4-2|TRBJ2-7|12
ASSQEDGTYEQY
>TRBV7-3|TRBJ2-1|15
ASSLTGGTSGYNEQF
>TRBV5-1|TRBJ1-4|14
ASSGTGSATNEKLF
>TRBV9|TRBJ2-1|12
ASSPDLSYNEQF
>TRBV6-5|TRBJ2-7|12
ASRVPRAPYEQY
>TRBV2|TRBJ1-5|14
ASSSPGGVSNQPQH
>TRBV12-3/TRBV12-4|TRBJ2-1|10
ASSLRTGEQF
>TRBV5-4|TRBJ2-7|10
ASSLAGNEQY
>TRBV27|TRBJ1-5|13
ASRGRPTADQPQH
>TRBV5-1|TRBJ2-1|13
ASSFGGGAQREQF
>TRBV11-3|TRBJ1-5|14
ASSLDREGGNQPQH
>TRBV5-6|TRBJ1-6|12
ASSWTDSNSPLH
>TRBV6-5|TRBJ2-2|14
ASSYSERLNTGELF
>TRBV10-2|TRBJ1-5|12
ASSDGRGNQPQH
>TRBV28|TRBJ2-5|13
ASSSPGPGTETQY
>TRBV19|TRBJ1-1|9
ASKVRNEAF
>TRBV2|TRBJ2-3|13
ASSESGGPSDTQY
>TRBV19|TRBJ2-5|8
ASSGEAQY
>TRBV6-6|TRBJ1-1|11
ASKTYTNTEAF
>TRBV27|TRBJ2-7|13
ASSSLLAGGYEQY
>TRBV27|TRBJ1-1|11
ASSYSVNTEAF